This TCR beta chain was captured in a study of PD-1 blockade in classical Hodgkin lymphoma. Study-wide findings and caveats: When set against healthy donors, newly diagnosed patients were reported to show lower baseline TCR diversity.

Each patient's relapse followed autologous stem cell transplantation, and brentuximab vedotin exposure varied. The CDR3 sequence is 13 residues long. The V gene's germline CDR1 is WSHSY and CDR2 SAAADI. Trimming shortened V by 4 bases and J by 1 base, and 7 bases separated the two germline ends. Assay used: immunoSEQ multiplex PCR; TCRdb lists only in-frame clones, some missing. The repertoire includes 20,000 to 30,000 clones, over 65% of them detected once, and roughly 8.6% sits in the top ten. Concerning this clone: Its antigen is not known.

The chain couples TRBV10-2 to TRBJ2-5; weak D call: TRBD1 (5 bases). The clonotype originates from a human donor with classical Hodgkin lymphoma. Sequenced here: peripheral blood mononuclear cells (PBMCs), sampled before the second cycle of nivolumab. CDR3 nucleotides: TGCGCCAGCAGTGGACAGATCCAAGAGACCCAGTACTTC. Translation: CASSGQIQETQYF.